This is a list of T cell receptor beta chains from one sample in a study of blood T cell repertoires in COVID-19. TCRdb's table, derived via immunoSEQ multiplex PCR, lists solely in-frame clones and lacks some. Here the sample spans about 250,000 clones, approximately 84% being singletons. The material sequenced was peripheral blood. These receptors came from a woman aged 80 or over with acute or convalescent COVID-19. Each CDR3 is given with its conserved first and last residue. The D gene is left open where the match is weak. The size field is filled for only some rows; it gives once, few, many or a size class.

v_gene	d_gene	abundance	j_gene	CDR3nt	CDR3aa
TRBV5-1	TRBD1	few	TRBJ1-1	TGCGCCAGCAGCTCGATGACAGGGGGGTCGAACACTGAAGCTTTCTTT	CASSSMTGGSNTEAFF
TRBV5-6	TRBD1	once	TRBJ2-7	TGTGCCAGCAGCTTGACGGGGACAGGGCCCTACGAGCAGTACTTC	CASSLTGTGPYEQYF
TRBV19	.	.	TRBJ1-1	TGTGCCAGTAGTCAGACAACAATGAACACTGAAGCTTTCTTT	CASSQTTMNTEAFF
TRBV19	TRBD1	.	TRBJ1-2	TGTGCCAGTAGTAAAGACAGGGATTATGGCTACACCTTC	CASSKDRDYGYTF
TRBV5-1	TRBD1	.	TRBJ2-5	TGCGCCAGCAGCTGGGACAGACAAGAGACCCAGTACTTC	CASSWDRQETQYF
TRBV7-8	.	few	TRBJ2-2	TGTGCCAGCAGCTTAGGCGGGGCGAACACCGGGGAGCTGTTTTTT	CASSLGGANTGELFF
TRBV10-3	.	.	TRBJ2-1	TGTGCCTCTCGCCCGGGACAAGGAATCGGCGATGAGCAGTTCTTC	CASRPGQGIGDEQFF
TRBV2	TRBD2	.	TRBJ2-3	TGTGCCAGCGCCGGGATCGGCGGGAGGTTCTCAGATACGCAGTATTTT	CASAGIGGRFSDTQYF
TRBV29-1	.	.	TRBJ2-7	TGCAGCGTGGACGGGAGCGGGTCCTACGAGCAGTACTTC	CSVDGSGSYEQYF
TRBV5-1	TRBD1	.	TRBJ2-3	TGCGCCAGCAGCTTCGACAGGGGTAACACAGATACGCAGTATTTT	CASSFDRGNTDTQYF
TRBV28	.	.	TRBJ1-1	TGTGCCAGCAGCTCTACGACGAATAGGGGCACTGAAGCTTTCTTT	CASSSTTNRGTEAFF
TRBV27	TRBD1	once	TRBJ2-7	TGTGCCAGCGGGGACAGGGGACCCTACGAGCAGTACTTC	CASGDRGPYEQYF
TRBV5-5	.	.	TRBJ2-5	TGTGCCAGCAGCTTGGTAGTAGGTTGGGAGCAGTCCTCCCAAGAGACCCAGTACTTC	CASSLVVGWEQSSQETQYF
TRBV3-1/TRBV3-2	.	.	TRBJ1-6	TGTGCCAGCAGCCAACAGGGAACCTATAATTCACCCCTCCACTTT	CASSQQGTYNSPLHF